This T cell receptor (beta chain) was recorded in a study of vaccination and CD4 T cells after COVID-19. Study-wide context: Every participant was given two doses of BNT162b2 or mRNA-1273 vaccine. The authors sampled a few convalescent patients on day 14 and on days 161 to 241 post-vaccination.

As for this clonotype: As yet, its antigen is unknown.

TCRdb recomputed calls from the PCR reads with MiXCR, one row per CDR3 protein. This sample yields 25,000 to 30,000 distinct CDR3 sequences, of which under 60% are seen a single time; more than 5.5% belongs to the top ten. Study-wide points: Convalescent patients' median share of reactive clones seen only post-vaccination was approximately 85%. Median SARS-CoV-2-reactive clonotypes rose from roughly 19 to 38, not significantly.

Time point in this sample: late sampling 161 to 241 days after vaccination in a few convalescent patients. The source of this sequence is a human donor who had recovered from COVID-19. The specimen comprised CD4+ T cells from blood, sampled about 7 months after SARS-CoV-2 vaccination.

The CDR3 DNA is TGCAGCGTTGAGCGACGGGCTAGCGGGAGGTACGAGCAGTACTTC. Protein product: CSVERRASGRYEQYF. The chain carries TRBV29-1 and TRBJ2-7; 11 positions match TRBD2. J gave up 4 bases and V 3 bases, and 8 bases lay outside the gene matches. Germline values: CDR1 SQVTM, CDR2 ANQGSEA. CDR3 length equals 15 residues.